These T cell receptor beta chains were read from a single sample in a study of T cells after yellow fever vaccination. TCRdb re-called the 5' RACE reads with MiXCR, one entry per CDR3 protein. The table includes fewer than 450,000 distinct CDR3 sequences, 7% to 9% detected once. The sample consisted of PBMCs, taken 35 to 50 days after the first yellow fever vaccination. The receptors were sampled from a man aged 18-30 years who received the YFV17D yellow fever vaccine. The CDR3 runs from the conserved cysteine through the conserved F or W.

V	J	CDR3
TRBV7-9	TRBJ2-3	CASSWDRATDTQYF
TRBV28	TRBJ2-1	CASSPQGGSYNEQFF
TRBV4-3	TRBJ2-1	CASSQDGGSYNEQFF
TRBV5-1	TRBJ2-3	CASSSTSAGEVATDTQYF
TRBV20-1	TRBJ2-3	CSGQGWSTDTQYF
TRBV4-3	TRBJ2-4	CASSLGNSGPKNIQYF
TRBV7-3	TRBJ2-3	CASSLGLDSDTQYF
TRBV13	TRBJ1-4	CASSSTEEVNEKLFF
TRBV12-3/TRBV12-4	TRBJ2-5	CASSLRSGYQETQYF
TRBV27	TRBJ1-2	CASRRQEDYGYTF
TRBV12-3/TRBV12-4	TRBJ2-7	CASSYPQGVFSYEQYF
TRBV27	TRBJ2-7	CASSSTSSYEQYF
TRBV4-3	TRBJ2-3	CASSLKPGTDTQYF
TRBV6-5	TRBJ2-1	CASSFFPQTGSHNEQFF
TRBV7-2	TRBJ2-3	CASSIDRTGTDTQYF
TRBV9	TRBJ1-5	CASSVGGGNQPQHF
TRBV7-2	TRBJ1-1	CASSYRGPGTEAFF
TRBV10-3	TRBJ1-1	CAISGNRDSNTEAFF
TRBV12-3/TRBV12-4	TRBJ2-2	CASSLGAGTNTGELFF
TRBV5-1	TRBJ2-1	CASSFYRVSDNEQFF
TRBV11-2	TRBJ2-3	CASRRLGMAGADTQYF
TRBV25-1	TRBJ2-5	CASSGLAGQETQYF
TRBV5-1	TRBJ1-2	CASSMVGQYGYTF
TRBV5-1	TRBJ2-1	CASSLDDGRQFF
TRBV18	TRBJ2-3	CASSSRTSTDTQYF
TRBV12-3/TRBV12-4	TRBJ2-7	CASSWGFGPGSYEQYF
TRBV6-6	TRBJ2-5	CASSTPGETQYF
TRBV4-3	TRBJ1-6	CASSQDRTGVSPLHF
TRBV6-2/TRBV6-3	TRBJ1-1	CASSYGPGNTEAFF
TRBV4-1	TRBJ1-2	CASSQRGALNPSYTF
TRBV20-1	TRBJ1-2	CSANLLYPGSGNYGYTF
TRBV5-4	TRBJ2-7	CASRQDRGFSYEQYF
TRBV7-9	TRBJ2-5	CASSSLGRGAETQYF
TRBV6-5	TRBJ2-2	CASRAGGELFF
TRBV7-6	TRBJ2-2	CASILSGGDTGELFF
TRBV7-6	TRBJ2-1	CASSDLAGGPDEQFF
TRBV11-2	TRBJ1-1	CASSLGPYGRSWENTEAFF
TRBV3-1	TRBJ2-3	CASPWGTDTQYF
TRBV18	TRBJ2-7	CASSPIGTSGGYEQYF
TRBV9	TRBJ2-3	CASSVVGGRPYTDTQYF
TRBV7-3	TRBJ1-1	CASSLGVSGPGGTEAFF
TRBV7-9	TRBJ2-7	CASSPRGGSSYEQYF
TRBV4-3	TRBJ2-2	CASRGQGNTGELFF
TRBV7-2	TRBJ1-5	CASSSTNSPSNQPQHF
TRBV5-1	TRBJ1-2	CASRGEGIYTF
TRBV7-2	TRBJ2-7	CASSPRTSGSYEQYF
TRBV20-1	TRBJ2-7	CSALRGPGYEQYF
TRBV12-3/TRBV12-4	TRBJ1-5	CASRRQGGGPQHF
TRBV3-1	TRBJ2-2	CASIRQGSNTGELFF
TRBV20-1	TRBJ2-5	CSAAPSGVGETQYF
TRBV7-2	TRBJ2-5	CASSRGGGKETQYF
TRBV12-3/TRBV12-4	TRBJ2-1	CASSFEGAVINEQFF
TRBV6-1	TRBJ2-3	CASSSTSVTTDTQYF
TRBV5-1	TRBJ1-1	CASSPRGGTNTEAFF
TRBV12-3/TRBV12-4	TRBJ2-7	CASSLSPGQGEQYF